This T cell receptor (beta chain) was captured by sequencing in a study of shared clonotypes between healthy human individuals. As for the study in general: Every donor yielded three CD4 naive, three CD4 memory, two CD8 naive and one CD8 memory plate.

The CDR3 spans 14 residues. Germline lookup yields CDR1 SGHTA and CDR2 FQGTGA. The V gene end was trimmed by 5 bases and the J gene end by 4 bases; junction bases not matched to a gene: 4. Here immunoSEQ multiplex PCR was the method, and the copy in TCRdb shows in-frame clones only, minus some. This table holds about 1.1 million clones, roughly 80% found once. What was sequenced was memory CD4+ T cells from PBMCs. Documented subset: CD45RA-negative fraction. The V and J genes are TRBV7-3 and TRBJ1-4; TRBD1 aligns across 7 bases. This clonotype was sampled from a man between 18 and 29 years old in good health. Some clones in this sample may be carry-over from other donors' samples. The CDR3 bases are TGTGCCAGCAGCATGACAGGGAATAATGAAAAACTGTTTTTT. Its protein is CASSMTGNNEKLFF.